These 18 T cell receptor beta chains were sequenced from one sample in a study of blood T cell repertoires in COVID-19. TCRdb's copy holds only in-frame clones and misses some; the assay was immunoSEQ multiplex PCR. The sample yields approximately 240,000 clones, 70% to 85% seen once. The sample consisted of peripheral blood. The receptors here all came from a woman in her 40s with active or convalescent COVID-19.

This clone was picked up a small number of times. At the DNA level, this CDR3 is encoded by other sequences in the same sample as well. V and J are TRBV29-1 and TRBJ2-3, with 8 bases identical to TRBD1. The CDR3 sequence is 13 residues long. V shed 4 bases, J shed 3 bases, and the junction held 3 bases outside the gene matches. Germline assignment: CDR1 SQVTM and CDR2 ANQGSEA. CDR3 sequence reads: CSVVGQGTDTQYF. In DNA, the CDR3 is TGCAGCGTTGTAGGACAGGGAACAGATACGCAGTATTTT.

The genes are TRBV9 and TRBJ1-6, with 7 bases lining up with TRBD1. Germline loops: CDR1 SGDLS, CDR2 YYNGEE. Germline trimming cut 3 bases from V and 5 bases from J; bases unmatched to any gene: 2. CDR3 length equals 14 residues. The CDR3 loop reads CASSATGNNSPLHF. CDR3 coding DNA: TGTGCCAGCAGCGCGACAGGGAATAATTCACCCCTCCACTTT.

The chain links TRBV3-1 (or the pseudogene TRBV3-2) to TRBJ2-3; D is uncertain. Deletions cut 3 bases from V and 4 bases from J, with 8 bases between. CDR1 and CDR2 (germline): LGHDT, YNNKEL (reference sequence). This CDR3 comprises 13 residues. CDR3 protein: CASSQNSADTQYF. In DNA form, the CDR3 reads TGTGCCAGCAGCCAGAACAGTGCAGATACGCAGTATTTT.

This clone was found a few times. The V and J genes are TRBV19 and TRBJ1-2; 7 nucleotides agree with TRBD1. CDR3 length: 13 residues. With V trimmed by 8 bases and J by 4 bases, 7 bases remained unmatched. Germline CDR1 LNHDA, CDR2 SQIVND (reference sequence). CDR3 sequence (DNA): TGTGCCAGTCAGGGACAGACGCCCTATGGCTACACCTTC. Protein: CASQGQTPYGYTF.

The CDR3 sequence is CRGGSGTEAFF. Here the CDR3 DNA reads TGCAGGGGGGGGTCGGGCACTGAAGCTTTCTTT. The chain recombines TRBV20-1 with TRBJ1-1; D may be TRBD1 (5 bases). This CDR3 comprises 11 residues. In germline, CDR1 is DFQATT, CDR2 SNEGSKA (reference sequence).

On this clone itself: Other DNA sequences in this sample translate to the same CDR3. The V and J genes are TRBV7-3 and TRBJ1-1; a possible D gene is TRBD1 (5 bases). Germline V gives CDR1 SGHTA, CDR2 FQGTGA. CDR3 size: 13 residues. The V end was cut by 5 bases, the J end by 1 base, with 8 bases between. The CDR3 nucleotides are TGTGCCAGCAGCCCTACAGGGAACACTGAAGCTTTCTTT. Amino acids: CASSPTGNTEAFF.

The chain has TRBV7-6 and TRBJ2-2; D may be TRBD1 (5 bases). The germline V gene has CDR1 SGHVS and CDR2 FNYEAQ. The CDR3 consists of 15 residues. Trimming cost V 2 bases and J 3 bases, with 10 bases left between them. The DNA for the CDR3 is TGTGCCAGCAGCTTACAGGGTTCGGACACCGGGGAGCTGTTTTTT. The encoded protein is CASSLQGSDTGELFF.

This clone was picked up a small number of times. The chain couples TRBV12-3 or TRBV12-4 to TRBJ1-4; 7 bases fit TRBD1. The CDR3 consists of 13 residues. V shed 6 bases and J 6 bases; nucleotides not matched to a gene: 4. The CDR3 region is CASSPDRDEKLFF. The CDR3 DNA reads as TGTGCCAGCAGCCCAGACAGGGATGAAAAACTGTTTTTT.

The rearrangement joins TRBV25-1 to TRBJ2-1, with 7 bases lining up with TRBD2. The V segment lost 7 bases and the J segment 8 bases; nucleotides outside the gene matches: 5. The CDR3 extends over 12 amino acids. From germline, CDR1 is MGHDK and CDR2 SYGVNS. The CDR3 DNA is TGTGCCAGCACCGAGGGGAGGGATGAGCAGTTCTTC. It is translated as CASTEGRDEQFF.

This sequence joins TRBV3-1 (or the pseudogene TRBV3-2) and TRBJ2-1; D is unclear. The CDR3 covers 15 residues. CDR1 and CDR2 (germline): LGHDT, YNNKEL (reference sequence). The V and J ends lost 1 base and 6 bases respectively, with 13 bases between them. This CDR3 reads CASSQAARSINEQFF. The DNA for the CDR3 is TGTGCCAGCAGCCAAGCCGCCAGGTCAATCAATGAGCAGTTCTTC.

V and J are TRBV19 and TRBJ1-3; TRBD1 matches 10 bases. CDR3 length equals 18 residues. CDR1 is LNHDA and CDR2 is SQIVND in the germline V gene (reference sequence). V lost 6 bases, J lost 0 bases, and 11 bases stayed unmatched. The CDR3 nucleotides read TGTGCCAGTAGCGGACAGGGGGACCAAACTATCTCTGGAAACACCATATATTTT. Its protein product is CASSGQGDQTISGNTIYF.

This rearrangement joins TRBV19 to TRBJ1-5; TRBD1 aligns across 9 bases. The CDR3 is made up of 15 amino acids. The ends lost 5 bases at V and 4 bases at J; junction bases unmatched: 6. Germline CDR1 LNHDA, CDR2 SQIVND (reference sequence). The DNA for the CDR3 is TGTGCCAGTAGTGGACAGGGGAAATTGAATCAGCCCCAGCATTTT. Translated, it gives CASSGQGKLNQPQHF.

The chain couples TRBV4-1 to TRBJ1-2; 7 nucleotides align to TRBD1. This CDR3 region has 16 residues. The ends lost 1 base at V and 8 bases at J; junction bases unmatched: 13. Germline loops: CDR1 MGHRA, CDR2 YSYEKL. CDR3 sequence: CASSQAGQKGARGYTF. The CDR3 nucleotides read TGCGCCAGCAGCCAAGCGGGTCAGAAGGGGGCGAGGGGCTACACCTTC.

The chain carries TRBV10-3 and TRBJ2-5, with 7 bases aligning to TRBD1. V shed 10 bases and J 0 bases; nucleotides not matched to a gene: 5. This CDR3 contains 13 residues. Germline CDR1 reads ENHRY; CDR2 reads SYGVKD. The CDR3 DNA sequence: TGTGCCACCGAGGGACAGAACCAAGAGACCCAGTACTTC. Its protein product is CATEGQNQETQYF.

This clone was recorded only once. CDR3 DNA: TGCGCCAGCAGCCCTTCCAGCTCCTACAATGAGCAGTTCTTC. It is translated as CASSPSSSYNEQFF. The rearrangement joins TRBV5-1 to TRBJ2-1; unclear D gene. Germline lookup yields CDR1 SGHRS and CDR2 YFSETQ. This CDR3 region has 14 residues. The germline V and J ends were trimmed by 4 bases and 0 bases, with 8 bases remaining between them.

The chain recombines TRBV18 with TRBJ1-2; D remains ambiguous. In germline, CDR1 is KGHSH, CDR2 LQKENI. The CDR3 runs to 13 residues. V dropped 0 bases and J dropped 7 bases, with 9 bases sitting between them. In DNA form, the CDR3 reads TGTGCCAGCTCACCACCGTTGGGCTCTGGCTACACCTTC. It encodes CASSPPLGSGYTF.

The V call is TRBV4-1, the J call TRBJ1-4, with 9 bases aligning to TRBD1. The CDR3 contains 15 residues. Germline V gene lookup returns CDR1 MGHRA and CDR2 YSYEKL. V shed 4 bases and J 5 bases; nucleotides not matched to a gene: 5. The CDR3 protein is CASSPLGTGNEKLFF. For the CDR3, the DNA is TGCGCCAGCAGCCCGTTGGGGACAGGGAATGAAAAACTGTTTTTT.

The V gene is TRBV6-4, the J gene TRBJ2-1, with unresolved D. CDR3 length equals 14 residues. Trimming removed 0 bases at V and 7 bases at J, with 10 bases between. Per germline, CDR1 MRHNA and CDR2 SNTAGT. The CDR3 DNA follows: TGTGCCAGCAGTGACTCGACCGGAGAGAATGAGCAGTTCTTC. This codes for CASSDSTGENEQFF.